A selection of T cell receptor beta chains follows, all from one sample in a study of regulatory dendritic cells for organ transplantation. Using immunoSEQ multiplex PCR, the repertoire was profiled, and TCRdb retains in-frame clones only, with some absent. The sample consists of under 50,000 clones, about nine tenths of them appearing once. Sample: naive CD8+ T cells from blood. Every receptor here comes from a human donor in good health. Both conserved end residues are part of each CDR3. D genes are given only for firm matches. The size of a clone is reported for some rows only, either as once, few or many, or as a class for expanded clones.

D gene,clone size,V gene,CDR3 length,J gene,CDR3 DNA,CDR3 protein
-,-,TRBV11-2,14,TRBJ2-3,TGTGCCAGCAGCTTACGACCGACCGGAGATACGCAGTATTTT,CASSLRPTGDTQYF
-,-,TRBV25-1,16,TRBJ2-5,TGTGCCAGCAGTGAAGGAAGTGGGGGCCCCCAAGAGACCCAGTACTTC,CASSEGSGGPQETQYF
-,-,TRBV2,14,TRBJ2-1,TGTGCCAGCCCCGGAACTAGAGTGAACAATGAGCAGTTCTTC,CASPGTRVNNEQFF
TRBD2,-,TRBV10-1,20,TRBJ2-1,TGCGCCAGCAGCCCTGGACCGGGACTAGCGGGAGGGAGCTCCTACAATGAGCAGTTCTTC,CASSPGPGLAGGSSYNEQFF
TRBD1,-,TRBV9,14,TRBJ2-7,TGTGCCAGCAGCGTAGGGGACAGGGTCCACGAGCAGTACTTC,CASSVGDRVHEQYF
-,-,TRBV19,16,TRBJ1-6,TGTGCCAGTAGTATCGACATCAGCTCCTATAATTCACCCCTCCACTTT,CASSIDISSYNSPLHF
-,-,TRBV27,13,TRBJ1-1,TGTGCCAGCTCGGTCCAGGAGACCACTGAAGCTTTCTTT,CASSVQETTEAFF
-,-,TRBV7-9,10,TRBJ2-3,TGTGCCAGCAGAACAGATACGCAGTATTTT,CASRTDTQYF
-,few,TRBV29-1,15,TRBJ1-1,TGCAGCGTTGATCCATCGACAGCTACAAACACTGAAGCTTTCTTT,CSVDPSTATNTEAFF
TRBD1,few,TRBV6-1,16,TRBJ1-1,TGTGCCAGCAGTGAAAAGGGACAGGGGCTGAACACTGAAGCTTTCTTT,CASSEKGQGLNTEAFF
-,-,TRBV7-9,13,TRBJ1-1,TGTGCCAGCAGTCGAGGGGGGCCGGGTGAAGCTTTCTTT,CASSRGGPGEAFF
-,-,TRBV25-1,15,TRBJ2-2,TGTGCCAGCAGTGAAATAGGGGGGTTGGCCGGGGAGCTGTTTTTT,CASSEIGGLAGELFF
TRBD2,-,TRBV7-8,17,TRBJ2-5,TGTGCCAGCAGCTTAGCGACGCCGGGACTAGTGTCTGAGACCCAGTACTTC,CASSLATPGLVSETQYF
-,-,TRBV6-5,11,TRBJ1-2,TGTGCCAGCAGTTACGGGAATGGCTACACCTTC,CASSYGNGYTF
-,-,TRBV9,12,TRBJ2-3,TGTGCCAGCAGTAGAGGGACAGATACGCAGTATTTT,CASSRGTDTQYF
-,-,TRBV27,14,TRBJ2-7,TGTGCCAGCAGTCCCTCCCTGGGAGCCTACGAGCAGTACTTC,CASSPSLGAYEQYF
TRBD1,-,TRBV30,15,TRBJ1-4,TGTGCCTGGAGTCAGAGACAGGGTCGTGTTGAAAAACTGTTTTTT,CAWSQRQGRVEKLFF
-,-,TRBV19,16,TRBJ2-3,TGTGCCAGTAGTATAGATCTATATTCTAACGCAGATACGCAGTATTTT,CASSIDLYSNADTQYF
-,once,TRBV19,14,TRBJ1-1,TGTGCCAGTAGTGGAATAACAGGGCCCACTGAAGCTTTCTTT,CASSGITGPTEAFF
-,-,TRBV9,15,TRBJ2-3,TGTGCCAGCAGCCCGAGACTGGGGAGCACAGATACGCAGTATTTT,CASSPRLGSTDTQYF
-,-,TRBV4-2,11,TRBJ2-5,TGTGCCAGCAGCCAAGAAGAGACCCAGTACTTC,CASSQEETQYF
TRBD1,-,TRBV7-7,17,TRBJ2-4,TGTGCTAGCAGCTTACCCGGGACAGGGGAGTCCAAAAACATTCAGTACTTC,CASSLPGTGESKNIQYF
-,once,TRBV9,15,TRBJ1-1,TGTGCCAGCAGCTCGATGGGAGGGTCTGACACTGAAGCTTTCTTT,CASSSMGGSDTEAFF
-,-,TRBV6-1,13,TRBJ2-3,TGTGCCAGCAGTGCGTACTTGAAAGATACGCAGTATTTT,CASSAYLKDTQYF
TRBD1,-,TRBV2,17,TRBJ1-3,TGTGCCACCATGGCCCGGGACAGGGGACACTCTGGAAACACCATATATTTT,CATMARDRGHSGNTIYF
-,-,TRBV7-9,15,TRBJ2-5,TGTGCCAGCAGCTTAGGATGGACACTAAATGAGACCCAGTACTTC,CASSLGWTLNETQYF
-,once,TRBV27,13,TRBJ1-5,TGTGCCAGCAGTTTTGCGACGAATCAGCCCCAGCATTTT,CASSFATNQPQHF
-,-,TRBV28,18,TRBJ2-4,TGTGCCAGCAGTATAATGGACTATAGGGAACTAGCCAAAAACATTCAGTACTTC,CASSIMDYRELAKNIQYF
TRBD2,-,TRBV5-4,15,TRBJ2-7,TGTGCCAGCAGCCAAGAATTAGCGGGAGCAATCGAGCAGTACTTC,CASSQELAGAIEQYF
-,-,TRBV6-9,19,TRBJ2-1,TGTGCCAGCAGTTATGTTCCCGGCACTACCTCCCCCTACGGCAATGAGCAGTTCTTC,CASSYVPGTTSPYGNEQFF
-,-,TRBV11-2,12,TRBJ2-1,TGTGCCAGCAGCCCGTTGGGTAATGAGCAGTTCTTC,CASSPLGNEQFF
-,-,TRBV7-2,17,TRBJ2-1,TGTGCCAGCAGCTTATTGGCACTTTTAAGCTCCTACAATGAGCAGTTCTTC,CASSLLALLSSYNEQFF
-,-,TRBV30,14,TRBJ2-7,TGTGCCTGGAGTGAGGTCCCCCCCCCTAGTGAGCAGTACTTC,CAWSEVPPPSEQYF
TRBD1,-,TRBV4-3,15,TRBJ2-7,TGCGCCAGCAGCCAAGTTTACAGGGGGGCCTACGAGCAGTACTTC,CASSQVYRGAYEQYF
TRBD1,-,TRBV29-1,12,TRBJ2-7,TGCAGCGTTGGGGACAGCTCCTACGAGCAGTACTTC,CSVGDSSYEQYF
-,-,TRBV19,16,TRBJ1-6,TGTGCCAGTAGTATGGTTTTGTTGCAAACTAATTCACCCCTCCACTTT,CASSMVLLQTNSPLHF
TRBD1,-,TRBV15,15,TRBJ2-7,TGTGCCACCAGCAGGGGGGACAGGCCCACCTACGAGCAGTACTTC,CATSRGDRPTYEQYF
-,-,TRBV7-9,12,TRBJ2-1,TGTGCCAGCAGCTTCCGACCCAATGAGCAGTTCTTC,CASSFRPNEQFF
-,-,TRBV9,16,TRBJ1-2,TGTGCCAGCAGCTCCCCGAGGTTCGCGGCTAACTATGGCTACACCTTC,CASSSPRFAANYGYTF
-,-,TRBV6-5,15,TRBJ2-2,TGTGCCAGCAGTTACTCCCCCGCGGACTTCGGGGAGCTGTTTTTT,CASSYSPADFGELFF
-,few,TRBV7-9,14,TRBJ1-4,TGTGCCAGCAGCTTAGCGTTGGCTAATGAAAAACTGTTTTTT,CASSLALANEKLFF
-,once,TRBV15,18,TRBJ1-1,TGTGCCACCAGCAGAGATTTGGCGATAGGGACCACTGGCACTGAAGCTTTCTTT,CATSRDLAIGTTGTEAFF
TRBD2,-,TRBV27,15,TRBJ2-5,TGTGCCAGCAGTTCCTCTACTAGCGGACAAGAGACCCAGTACTTC,CASSSSTSGQETQYF
-,few,TRBV19,13,TRBJ1-1,TGTGCCAGTATGTGGATGGGGAACACTGAAGCTTTCTTT,CASMWMGNTEAFF
TRBD1,-,TRBV29-1,12,TRBJ2-7,TGCAGCGCGAGAACAGGGGAAGGCGAGCAGTACTTC,CSARTGEGEQYF
-,-,TRBV11-2,16,TRBJ2-1,TGTGCCAGCAGCTTAGTGTCAGGGAACCCCTACAATGAGCAGTTCTTC,CASSLVSGNPYNEQFF
-,-,TRBV1,17,TRBJ1-5,TGCACCAGCAGCCAAGATCTCAGGACAGAAACTAATCAGCCCCAGCATTTT,CTSSQDLRTETNQPQHF
-,once,TRBV9,14,TRBJ2-7,TGTGCCAGCAGCGTAGCCAGCCTCTCCTACGAGCAGTACTTC,CASSVASLSYEQYF
TRBD1,-,TRBV15,15,TRBJ1-1,TGTGCCACCAGCAGTCAGGACAGGGGAAACACTGAAGCTTTCTTT,CATSSQDRGNTEAFF
TRBD1,once,TRBV9,14,TRBJ1-6,TGTGCCAGCAGCGGCCGGGACAGAGGGTCACCCCTCCACTTT,CASSGRDRGSPLHF
-,-,TRBV20-1,11,TRBJ1-1,TGCAGTGCTAGGATAGACACTGAAGCTTTCTTT,CSARIDTEAFF
-,-,TRBV5-4,13,TRBJ2-7,TGTGCCAGCAGCTACGGGAGCTCCTACGAGCAGTACTTC,CASSYGSSYEQYF
-,-,TRBV4-3,16,TRBJ2-7,TGCGCCAGCAGCCAAGCGTCCGGGACTGGGTCCTACGAGCAGTACTTC,CASSQASGTGSYEQYF
TRBD1,-,TRBV5-5,15,TRBJ2-1,TGTGCCAGCAGCTTGCGGGACAGTACTTACAATGAGCAGTTCTTC,CASSLRDSTYNEQFF
-,-,TRBV5-4,11,TRBJ2-4,TGTGCCAGCAGCGGAGACAACCACCAGTACTTC,CASSGDNHQYF